Following are 32 T cell receptor beta chains from one sample sequenced in a study of blood T cell repertoires in COVID-19. Sequenced by immunoSEQ multiplex PCR; TCRdb stores in-frame clones only, minus some. The top ten hold about 4% of the sample, which has 110,000 to 150,000 clones, 75% to 90% seen once. Sample: peripheral blood. Receptors were obtained from a woman of 80 years or more with acute or convalescent COVID-19.

CDR3 in amino acids: CASSPHPLPTTTNEKLFF. CDR3 DNA sequence: TGTGCCAGCAGTCCCCATCCTCTCCCTACCACAACTAATGAAAAACTGTTTTTT. This sequence joins TRBV27 and TRBJ1-4, with D unresolved. CDR1 MNHEY and CDR2 SMNVEV come from the germline V gene (reference sequence). The V gene lost 5 bases and the J gene lost 0 bases, with 19 bases spanning the gap. CDR3 length: 18 amino acids.

The J gene is TRBJ2-1, the V gene TRBV3-1 (or the pseudogene TRBV3-2), with D maybe TRBD2 (5 bases). CDR3 length: 18 residues. Germline V gene lookup returns CDR1 LGHDT and CDR2 YNNKEL (reference sequence). The V and J ends lost 4 bases and 3 bases respectively, with 22 bases between them. CDR3 sequence reads: CASSLQDFRGLNYNEQFF. CDR3 nucleotide sequence: TGTGCCAGCAGCCTACAAGATTTTCGGGGTCTTAACTACAATGAGCAGTTCTTC.

The J gene is TRBJ2-7, the V gene TRBV9; 8 bases fit TRBD2. This CDR3 is 15 amino acids long. Per germline, CDR1 SGDLS and CDR2 YYNGEE. The trim removed 6 bases at V and 5 bases at J, leaving 13 bases unmatched. The CDR3 sequence is CASTISGTREDEQYF. The DNA for the CDR3 is TGTGCCAGCACCATATCCGGGACTAGAGAGGACGAGCAGTACTTC.

The chain couples TRBV28 to TRBJ2-3; 11 bases match TRBD1. Germline V gene sequence: CDR1 MDHEN, CDR2 SYDVKM. This CDR3 is built from 16 residues. The V and J ends lost 6 bases and 3 bases, in that order; junction bases with no gene match: 8. CDR3 bases: TGTGCCAGCAGAGCGACCGGGACAGGGGGAACAGATACGCAGTATTTT. Translation gives CASRATGTGGTDTQYF.

This chain links TRBV28 with TRBJ2-5; 7 bases align to TRBD1. The CDR3 length is 16 residues. The V and J ends lost 4 bases and 2 bases, in that order; junction bases with no gene match: 10. Germline CDR1 and CDR2: MDHEN and SYDVKM. In DNA form, the CDR3 reads TGTGCCAGCAGTTCCAGGCGACAGGGCCGGCAAGAGACCCAGTACTTC. Residues: CASSSRRQGRQETQYF.

The table lists this clone with a few counts. DNA for the CDR3: TGTGCCAGCAGCCTAGGAGGGTTTGCAGATACGCAGTATTTT. This translates into CASSLGGFADTQYF. The chain joins TRBV7-3 to TRBJ2-3; possibly TRBD2 for D (6 bases). V gave up 5 bases and J gave up 4 bases, with 13 bases separating them. Germline loops: CDR1 SGHTA, CDR2 FQGTGA. This CDR3 region has 14 residues. The complete variable domain, with remaining parts taken from reference TRBV7-3 and TRBJ2-3, reads GAGVSQTPSNKVTEKGKYVELRCDPISGHTALYWYRQSLGQGPEFLIYFQGTGAADDSGLPNDRFFAVRPEGSVSTLKIQRTERGDSAVYLCASSLGGFADTQYFGPGTRLTVL.

The V call is TRBV5-1, the J call TRBJ1-1; D is ambiguous. Germline V gene lookup returns CDR1 SGHRS and CDR2 YFSETQ. This CDR3 has 13 amino acids. V lost 5 bases, J lost 1 base, and 9 bases lay in between. The CDR3 region is CASRAVGNTEAFF. DNA for the CDR3: TGCGCCAGCAGAGCGGTTGGGAACACTGAAGCTTTCTTT. Full variable domain (missing parts from reference TRBV5-1 and TRBJ1-1): KAGVTQTPRYLIKTRGQQVTLSCSPISGHRSVSWYQQTPGQGLQFLFEYFSETQRNKGNFPGRFSGRQFSNSRSEMNVSTLELGDSALYLCASRAVGNTEAFFGQGTRLTVV.

The chain combines TRBV19 with TRBJ2-1; D is possibly TRBD1 (6 bases). Germline CDR1 and CDR2: LNHDA and SQIVND (reference sequence). Trimming shortened V by 6 bases and J by 5 bases, and 14 bases separated the two germline ends. The CDR3 is 14 amino acids. The DNA of the CDR3 is TGTGCCAGTAGAGGACAGTACTCAGACAATGAGCAGTTCTTC. It is translated as CASRGQYSDNEQFF.

The chain employs TRBV6-1 and TRBJ2-1; TRBD2 matches at 7 bases. Germline CDR1 and CDR2: MNHNS and SASEGT. CDR3 size: 15 residues. V shed 1 base, J shed 2 bases, and the junction held 2 bases outside the gene matches. CDR3 loop: CASSEGLAPYNEQFF. DNA of the CDR3: TGTGCCAGCAGTGAAGGACTAGCACCCTACAATGAGCAGTTCTTC.

The V call is TRBV3-1 (or the pseudogene TRBV3-2), the J call TRBJ2-1, with 7 nucleotides matching TRBD2. Germline V lookup: CDR1 LGHDT, CDR2 YNNKEL (reference sequence). The CDR3 has 15 amino acids. The V segment lost 0 bases and the J segment 8 bases; nucleotides outside the gene matches: 7. Here the CDR3 DNA reads TGTGCCAGCAGCCAAGATAATCGCGGGAGCTATGAGCAGTTCTTC. As protein: CASSQDNRGSYEQFF.

This clone has only one observation. This rearrangement joins TRBV4-1 to TRBJ1-2; perhaps TRBD1 as D (6 bases). Germline lookup yields CDR1 MGHRA and CDR2 YSYEKL. This CDR3 has 13 amino acids. V was cut by 1 base and J by 8 bases, with 11 bases left in between. The CDR3 sequence: CASSQGAGAGYTF. The DNA for the CDR3 is TGCGCCAGCAGCCAAGGAGCAGGGGCCGGCTACACCTTC.

The V and J genes are TRBV2 and TRBJ1-4; 7 positions agree with TRBD1. After removal of 11 bases from V and 3 bases from J, the junction contained 6 bases not matched to a gene. Germline CDR1 is SNHLY and CDR2 is FYNNEI. The CDR3 covers 13 residues. This CDR3 reads CAGRDSSNEKLFF. The CDR3 DNA sequence: TGTGCCGGAAGGGACAGCTCTAATGAAAAACTGTTTTTT. Supplemented by reference TRBV2 and TRBJ1-4, the full variable domain reads EPEVTQTPSHQVTQMGQEVILRCVPISNHLYFYWYRQILGQKVEFLVSFYNNEISEKSEIFDDQFSVERPDGSNFTLKIRSTKLEDSAMYFCAGRDSSNEKLFFGSGTQLSVL.

Here the CDR3 reads CASSELASGTDTQYF. CDR3 DNA sequence: TGTGCCAGCAGTGAACTGGCTAGCGGAACAGATACGCAGTATTTT. V and J are TRBV2 and TRBJ2-3; 7 nucleotides agree with TRBD2. Germline V gene sequence: CDR1 SNHLY, CDR2 FYNNEI. V was clipped by 2 bases and J by 3 bases; unmatched bases: 5. The CDR3 loop spans 15 amino acids.

The chain combines TRBV13 with TRBJ2-3; perhaps TRBD2 as D (6 bases). V was trimmed by 0 bases and J by 3 bases, leaving 10 bases between them. Germline CDR1 PRHDT, CDR2 FYEKMQ (reference sequence). The CDR3 has 15 amino acids. The CDR3 loop is CASSLGAGRTDTQYF. In DNA, the CDR3 is TGTGCCAGCAGCTTAGGGGCAGGGAGGACAGATACGCAGTATTTT.

The chain has TRBV7-7 and TRBJ2-5; 12 bases align to TRBD1. The junction had 5 bases not matched to a gene; V was cut back by 3 bases and J by 3 bases. Per the germline V gene, CDR1 is SSHAT and CDR2 is FNYEAQ (reference sequence). The CDR3 has 16 residues. Written as DNA, the CDR3 is TGTGCCAGCAGCTTTTTCGGGACAGGGGGCGAAGAGACCCAGTACTTC. Protein sequence: CASSFFGTGGEETQYF.

The CDR3 spells CASRPGQVLGYTF. CDR3 nucleotides: TGTGCCAGCAGACCGGGACAGGTTCTAGGCTACACCTTC. J is TRBJ1-2 and V is TRBV6-5; 8 bases line up with TRBD1. The CDR3 length is 13 residues. Per germline, CDR1 MNHEY and CDR2 SVGAGI. With V trimmed by 6 bases and J by 8 bases, 8 bases remained unmatched.

This chain connects TRBV11-1 to TRBJ2-1; D gene uncertain. In germline, CDR1 is SGHAT, CDR2 FQDESV (reference sequence). The CDR3 runs 14 residues. V was trimmed by 2 bases and J by 2 bases, leaving 7 bases between them. CDR3 sequence reads: CASSLQSPYNEQFF. CDR3 nucleotide sequence: TGTGCCAGCAGCTTACAATCCCCCTACAATGAGCAGTTCTTC.

The V call is TRBV28, the J call TRBJ1-2; TRBD1 matches at 8 bases. The V gene's germline CDR1 is MDHEN and CDR2 SYDVKM. The CDR3 covers 19 residues. The V segment lost 4 bases and the J segment 6 bases; nucleotides outside the gene matches: 22. CDR3 sequence (DNA): TGTGCCAGCAGTTCACGCTACCCACGCTCGACAGGGGTTAATCATGGCTACACCTTC. Its translation: CASSSRYPRSTGVNHGYTF.

This clone was observed once. The chain joins TRBV5-1 to TRBJ1-6; 7 bases line up with TRBD1. The CDR3 has 14 residues. Germline V gives CDR1 SGHRS, CDR2 YFSETQ. Trimming took 8 bases from V and 6 from J; bases not matched to a gene: 8. The CDR3 loop reads CASSRDSLNSPLHF. The CDR3 bases are TGCGCCAGTAGCCGGGACAGTCTTAATTCACCCCTCCACTTT.

The chain recombines TRBV28 with TRBJ2-2; the match to TRBD1 covers 7 bases. Unmatched junction bases numbered 8, after V lost 7 bases and J lost 6 bases. From germline, CDR1 is MDHEN and CDR2 SYDVKM. This CDR3 is built from 14 residues. The CDR3 reads CASILTGVAGELFF. The CDR3 nucleotides are TGTGCCAGCATCCTAACAGGGGTGGCCGGGGAGCTGTTTTTT.

The chain links TRBV7-2 to TRBJ2-4; no firm D call. The V gene lost 4 bases and the J gene lost 1 base, with 11 bases spanning the gap. This CDR3 spans 15 amino acids. The germline V gene has CDR1 SGHTA and CDR2 FQGNSA. The CDR3 nucleotides are TGTGCCAGCAGCTCCTATTTGAGGGCCAAAAACATTCAGTACTTC. Its translation is CASSSYLRAKNIQYF.

This clone was counted only a few times. V usage is TRBV24-1 and J usage is TRBJ2-3; the D is unclear. This CDR3 spans 13 amino acids. Germline CDR1 is KGHDR and CDR2 is SFDVKD. V was pared by 8 bases and J by 0 bases, with 8 bases between. The CDR3 nucleotides read TGTGCCACCACAGTACCTAGCACAGATACGCAGTATTTT. It codes for CATTVPSTDTQYF.

This chain uses TRBV10-2 with TRBJ2-3, with 8 nucleotides matching TRBD2. The V and J ends lost 1 base and 0 bases, in that order; junction bases with no gene match: 9. CDR1 WSHSY and CDR2 SAAADI come from the germline V gene. This CDR3 comprises 18 residues. The CDR3 spells CASSEWPGLEVSTDTQYF. The CDR3, as DNA: TGCGCCAGCAGTGAGTGGCCGGGACTAGAAGTTAGCACAGATACGCAGTATTTT.

The CDR3 sequence is CASSEGRTANYGYTF. Written as DNA, the CDR3 is TGTGCCAGCAGTGAAGGGAGGACAGCTAACTATGGCTACACCTTC. The V gene is TRBV6-1, the J gene TRBJ1-2, with a tentative D call TRBD1 (6 bases). This CDR3 spans 15 amino acids. With 1 base removed from V and 0 bases from J, the gap between germline ends came to 9 bases. Per the germline V gene, CDR1 is MNHNS and CDR2 is SASEGT.

The J gene is TRBJ1-2, the V gene TRBV30, with D possibly being TRBD1 (5 bases). The CDR3 loop spans 13 amino acids. Germline assignment: CDR1 GTSNPN and CDR2 SVGIG (reference sequence). Trimming removed 8 bases from V and 5 bases from J, with 18 bases in between. In DNA form, the CDR3 reads TGTGCCGGGACGGGTCGGTTTTCGTATGGCTACACCTTC. Its translation is CAGTGRFSYGYTF.

This clone was seen a few times. V and J are TRBV5-1 and TRBJ2-2; no definite D call. CDR1 is SGHRS, CDR2 YFSETQ, per germline. Between the trimmed V and J ends, which lost 2 bases and 3 bases, there was a span of 14 bases. The CDR3 spans 16 residues. The CDR3 bases are TGCGCCAGCAGCTTCCCTACGTTCGTCCACACCGGGGAGCTGTTTTTT. This gives the protein CASSFPTFVHTGELFF.

The chain is built from TRBV19 and TRBJ1-2, with D perhaps matching TRBD1 (5 bases). V was pared by 6 bases and J by 2 bases, with 7 bases between. Germline-derived CDR1 and CDR2 are LNHDA and SQIVND (reference sequence). The CDR3 has 12 residues. CDR3 sequence reads: CASRTANYGYTF. CDR3 nucleotide sequence: TGTGCCAGTAGGACAGCCAACTATGGCTACACCTTC.

The chain uses TRBV19 and TRBJ2-1; maybe TRBD2 (5 bases). Trimming cost V 4 bases and J 4 bases, with 17 bases left between them. CDR3 length: 16 amino acids. Germline assignment: CDR1 LNHDA and CDR2 SQIVND (reference sequence). CDR3 residues: CASSKLSGRGYNEQFF. CDR3 DNA sequence: TGTGCCAGTAGTAAGCTGAGCGGACGGGGTTACAATGAGCAGTTCTTC.

This clone has only one observation. V is TRBV24-1 and J is TRBJ2-1; the match to TRBD2 covers 8 bases. The V and J ends lost 7 bases and 8 bases, in that order; junction bases with no gene match: 18. The CDR3 extends over 17 amino acids. CDR1 and CDR2 from the germline V gene are KGHDR and SFDVKD. CDR3 region: CATRGPKSGSGGDEQFF. The CDR3 DNA reads as TGTGCCACCAGGGGGCCGAAAAGCGGGAGCGGTGGAGATGAGCAGTTCTTC.

V usage is TRBV19 and J usage is TRBJ1-2; perhaps TRBD1 as D (5 bases). The CDR3 is made up of 12 amino acids. CDR1 LNHDA and CDR2 SQIVND come from the germline V gene (reference sequence). V was cut by 9 bases and J by 2 bases, with 10 bases left in between. CDR3 nucleotide sequence: TGTGCCAGCACCACAGGAAACTATGGCTACACCTTC. Its protein product is CASTTGNYGYTF.

The rearrangement uses TRBV5-1 and TRBJ2-3, with D tentatively TRBD2 (6 bases). V dropped 6 bases and J dropped 3 bases, with 17 bases sitting between them. The length of the CDR3 is 15 residues. Germline assignment: CDR1 SGHRS and CDR2 YFSETQ. This chain's CDR3 is CASNSPGVGTDTQYF. CDR3 in DNA: TGCGCCAGCAACTCGCCGGGAGTAGGGACAGATACGCAGTATTTT. The whole variable domain, remainder taken from reference TRBV5-1 and TRBJ2-3, is KAGVTQTPRYLIKTRGQQVTLSCSPISGHRSVSWYQQTPGQGLQFLFEYFSETQRNKGNFPGRFSGRQFSNSRSEMNVSTLELGDSALYLCASNSPGVGTDTQYFGPGTRLTVL.

This rearrangement joins TRBV4-2 to TRBJ2-4, with 8 nucleotides matching TRBD1. The CDR3 covers 15 residues. V was pared by 4 bases and J by 6 bases, with 8 bases of the junction left unmatched. Germline V gives CDR1 LGHNA, CDR2 YNFKEQ. CDR3 residues: CASSLQGALGNIQYF. As DNA, the CDR3 is TGTGCCAGCAGCCTTCAGGGGGCGCTCGGAAACATTCAGTACTTC.